Sequencing of this T cell receptor (beta chain) was carried out in a study of blood T cell repertoires in COVID-19. At the level of the study: Acute and convalescent COVID-19 specimens originated in the United States, Italy and Spain. PBMCs, B-cell-depleted T cells, or T cells were the source of the cDNA or gDNA that made up the material.

Per the authors' pipeline: The assay estimated nucleated cells by amplifying reference gene primers. TCRdb's copy holds only in-frame clones and misses some; the assay was immunoSEQ multiplex PCR. V and J calls and clone size are given by that table; D and trimming were obtained from the DNA. The sample lists about 74,000 clones, approximately 80% occurring once. This CDR3 has 13 residues. Per germline, CDR1 SQVTM and CDR2 ANQGSEA. J was trimmed by 3 bases and V by 6 bases; bases with no gene match: 4. The sample holds a few counts of this clone. The V and J genes are TRBV29-1 and TRBJ2-7; 11 nucleotides agree with TRBD1. Sequencing was done on a sample of peripheral blood. The receptor was isolated from a human donor in a cohort sampled during active COVID-19. This chain's CDR3 is CSVGGTGGYEQYF. CDR3 sequence (DNA): TGCAGCGTCGGGGGGACAGGGGGCTACGAGCAGTACTTC.